What follows are 32 T cell receptor beta chains derived from one specimen sequenced in a study of response to subunit inactivated influenza vaccine. TCRdb redid the calling of the RT-PCR reads with MiXCR, one entry per CDR3 protein. The sample has over 400,000 distinct CDR3 sequences, roughly 9.8% seen once. Sequencing used PBMCs from blood, obtained about 40 days after vaccination. The receptors were sampled from a man aged 50-59 years who received an inactivated influenza vaccine.

In its sample, this clonotype was seen a few times. The chain links TRBV6-2 or TRBV6-3 to TRBJ2-5, with 7 bases fitting TRBD1. Germline CDR1 and CDR2: MNHEY and SVGEGT. After removal of 6 bases from V and 3 bases from J, the junction contained 13 bases not matched to a gene. The CDR3 is 16 residues long. The CDR3, as DNA: TGTGCCAGCAGCACCACCCTACAGGGGTGGGAAGAGACCCAGTACTTC. It encodes CASSTTLQGWEETQYF.

This clonotype was counted between two and nine times. The chain employs TRBV7-2 and TRBJ2-5; a weak D match, TRBD1 (5 bases). This CDR3 has 15 residues. Germline V gene sequence: CDR1 SGHTA, CDR2 FQGNSA. The V end was cut by 1 base, the J end by 4 bases, with 13 bases between. CDR3: CASSLVGHPTETQYF. CDR3 DNA sequence: TGTGCCAGCAGCTTAGTCGGACACCCAACAGAGACCCAGTACTTC.

This clonotype was recorded many times. This chain links TRBV5-1 with TRBJ1-1; the match to TRBD1 covers 9 bases. The CDR3 is 15 residues long. V lost 4 bases and J lost 1; bases outside the gene matches: 5. CDR1 is SGHRS, CDR2 YFSETQ, per germline. In DNA, the CDR3 is TGCGCCAGCAGCCCCGGGACAGGGCAGAACACTGAAGCTTTCTTT. Translation gives CASSPGTGQNTEAFF.

This clonotype was recorded at least ten times. The rearrangement uses TRBV7-9 and TRBJ2-1; tentatively, D is TRBD1 (6 bases). The CDR3 loop spans 13 amino acids. The V gene lost 5 bases and the J gene lost 9 bases, with 14 bases spanning the gap. The germline V gene has CDR1 SEHNR and CDR2 FQNEAQ (reference sequence). CDR3 nucleotides: TGTGCCAGCAGCCCCTGGGTACAGGGTGAGCAGTTCTTC. Amino acids: CASSPWVQGEQFF.

The V gene is TRBV4-2, the J gene TRBJ1-5; no definite D call. V was trimmed by 1 base and J by 6 bases, leaving 7 bases between them. This CDR3 is 13 amino acids long. The germline gives CDR1 LGHNA, CDR2 YNFKEQ. CDR3 protein: CASSQAGFQPQHF. The CDR3 DNA is TGTGCCAGCAGCCAAGCGGGTTTTCAGCCCCAGCATTTT.

This clonotype was detected many times. J is TRBJ2-1 and V is TRBV10-3; 10 bases are shared with TRBD2. The CDR3 is made up of 16 amino acids. V dropped 6 bases and J dropped 0; count of bases not matched to a gene: 5. CDR1 is ENHRY and CDR2 is SYGVKD in the germline V gene. The CDR3 nucleotides are TGTGCCATCAGGGATAGCGGGGGGAGCTCCTACAATGAGCAGTTCTTC. Translation gives CAIRDSGGSSYNEQFF.

In this sample, this clonotype turned up a few times. The chain combines TRBV11-2 with TRBJ2-7, with 7 bases lining up with TRBD2. Germline V CDR1 and CDR2: SGHAT, FQNNGV. CDR3 size: 14 residues. J was trimmed by 1 base and V by 6 bases; bases with no gene match: 6. The CDR3 here is CASREPGGSYEQYF. The CDR3 coding sequence is TGTGCCAGCAGGGAACCGGGGGGTTCCTACGAGCAGTACTTC.

In its sample, this clonotype was seen a few times. This chain uses TRBV25-1 with TRBJ2-2; perhaps TRBD2 as D (6 bases). CDR3 size: 19 residues. CDR1 is MGHDK and CDR2 is SYGVNS in the germline V gene. The germline V and J ends were trimmed by 1 base and 5 bases, with 23 bases remaining between them. CDR3 sequence (DNA): TGTGCCAGCAGTGAATTAGGTTTATTAGGAGGGACGGAAACCGGGGAGCTGTTTTTT. Its translation is CASSELGLLGGTETGELFF.

The chain is built from TRBV15 and TRBJ2-3, with TRBD2 matching over 9 bases. This CDR3 region has 15 residues. Germline V CDR1 and CDR2: LNHNV, YYDKDF (reference sequence). V was pared by 3 bases and J by 7 bases, with 8 bases of the junction left unmatched. As DNA, the CDR3 is TGTGCCACCAGCAGGGTAGCGGGAGATGTGAATACGCAGTATTTT. Translated, it gives CATSRVAGDVNTQYF.

V gene TRBV20-1 combines with J gene TRBJ1-4, with 8 bases that match TRBD1. Germline CDR1 DFQATT, CDR2 SNEGSKA (reference sequence). The CDR3 loop spans 14 amino acids. Losses at the gene ends were 5 bases for V and 7 bases for J; bases not matched to a gene: 9. In nucleotides, the CDR3 is TGCAGTGCTGCTCGGCAGGGGGCGGGTGAAAAACTGTTTTTT. Translation: CSAARQGAGEKLFF.

This clonotype was detected many times. This chain joins TRBV7-6 and TRBJ1-1; D remains unclear. V lost 5 bases and J lost 1, with 5 bases in between. Germline loops: CDR1 SGHVS, CDR2 FNYEAQ. The CDR3 is 12 residues long. CDR3: CASSARNTEAFF. CDR3 coding DNA: TGTGCCAGCAGCGCAAGGAACACTGAAGCTTTCTTT.

This clonotype was seen repeatedly, ten times or more. The rearrangement links TRBV5-1 to TRBJ1-4, with D tentatively TRBD1 (5 bases). CDR3 length: 15 amino acids. V lost 1 base and J lost 7, with 14 bases in between. From germline, CDR1 is SGHRS and CDR2 YFSETQ. CDR3 coding DNA: TGCGCCAGCAGCTTGCGGAGGGACGGATCTGAAAAACTGTTTTTT. It translates to CASSLRRDGSEKLFF.

This clonotype was counted at least ten times. The chain couples TRBV12-3 or TRBV12-4 to TRBJ2-1; weak D call: TRBD2 (7 bases). V lost 4 bases to trimming and J lost 10 bases, with 17 bases between them. The length of the CDR3 is 14 residues. CDR3 in amino acids: CASSSRGAYWEQFF. CDR3 nucleotides: TGTGCCAGCAGTTCCCGGGGGGCTTATTGGGAGCAGTTCTTC.

This clonotype was counted a single time. The rearrangement uses TRBV3-1 and TRBJ2-7; D is unresolved. CDR1 and CDR2 from the germline V gene are LGHDT and YNNKEL (reference sequence). The CDR3 runs to 14 residues. Trimming removed 0 bases at V and 0 bases at J, with 6 bases between. In DNA form, the CDR3 reads TGTGCCAGCAGCCAAGACCAGAGCTCCTACGAGCAGTACTTC. Protein product: CASSQDQSSYEQYF.

This clonotype was recorded at least ten times. CDR3 sequence reads: CASSFHETQYF. The DNA for the CDR3 is TGTGCCAGCAGTTTTCATGAGACCCAGTACTTC. The V gene is TRBV12-3 or TRBV12-4, the J gene TRBJ2-5; D remains unclear. This CDR3 region has 11 residues. V lost 3 bases to trimming and J lost 5 bases, with 4 bases between them.

The chain couples TRBV5-5 to TRBJ1-5, with 8 bases that match TRBD1. J lost 6 bases, V lost 4 bases, and 15 bases had no gene match. This CDR3 region has 17 residues. The germline gives CDR1 SGHKS, CDR2 YYEKEE (reference sequence). In DNA, the CDR3 is TGTGCCAGCAGCGGAGGGACAGGCGTTAAGGGGAGTCAGCCCCAGCATTTT. It yields the protein CASSGGTGVKGSQPQHF.

In this sample, this clonotype turned up a few times. The rearrangement links TRBV28 to TRBJ2-7; no clear D gene. The CDR3 contains 11 residues. Germline V lookup: CDR1 MDHEN, CDR2 SYDVKM. The ends were cut back, 7 bases at V and 3 bases at J, with 7 bases in the middle. DNA of the CDR3: TGTGCCAGCAATTCTTTCTACGAGCAGTACTTC. Protein sequence: CASNSFYEQYF.

V gene TRBV10-3 combines with J gene TRBJ1-1; the D gene is possibly TRBD1 (5 bases). The CDR3 is 14 amino acids. Looked up from germline, CDR1 is ENHRY and CDR2 is SYGVKD. V was clipped by 6 bases and J by 3 bases, with 14 bases between them. In DNA form, the CDR3 reads TGTGCCATCAGCTTTGACGGGGGAGACACTGAAGCTTTCTTT. It encodes CAISFDGGDTEAFF.

This clonotype has more than one count but fewer than ten. The chain recombines TRBV11-2 with TRBJ1-1; weak D call: TRBD1 (5 bases). The CDR3 has 11 amino acids. Trimming removed 2 bases from V and 9 bases from J, with 7 bases in between. Germline CDR1 SGHAT, CDR2 FQNNGV. The CDR3 here is CASSLLGQAFF. In nucleotides, the CDR3 is TGTGCCAGCAGCTTATTGGGGCAAGCTTTCTTT.

At least ten counts were recorded for this clonotype. The J gene is TRBJ2-1, the V gene TRBV2, with a possible D match to TRBD1 (5 bases). The CDR3 contains 10 residues. V lost 9 bases and J 9 bases, leaving 9 bases between the germline ends. Germline CDR1 and CDR2: SNHLY and FYNNEI. CDR3 sequence: CASEGVEQFF. The CDR3 coding sequence is TGTGCCAGTGAAGGGGTTGAGCAGTTCTTC.

At least ten counts were recorded for this clonotype. The gene calls are TRBV19 and TRBJ1-1; no clear D gene. Germline CDR1 and CDR2: LNHDA and SQIVND (reference sequence). CDR3 size: 17 residues. V was pared by 7 bases and J by 1 base, with 22 bases between. The CDR3 DNA sequence: TGTGCCAGTAAGGGCCCCAGAGGACGGAGGCCGAACACTGAAGCTTTCTTT. Translated: CASKGPRGRRPNTEAFF.

There are many counts of this clonotype. The V call is TRBV12-3 or TRBV12-4, the J call TRBJ1-4, with TRBD1 matching 7 bases. The V gene end was trimmed by 5 bases and the J gene end by 0 bases; junction bases not matched to a gene: 6. This CDR3 is 16 amino acids long. CDR3 sequence (DNA): TGTGCCAGCAGTCCGCGGGACAGCCCAACTAATGAAAAACTGTTTTTT. Its translation: CASSPRDSPTNEKLFF.

This clonotype was counted many times. The rearrangement links TRBV7-2 to TRBJ1-1, with a weak D call TRBD1 (6 bases). There are 16 residues in the CDR3. Trimming pared 1 base from V and 1 base from J, leaving 13 bases between. CDR1 is SGHTA and CDR2 is FQGNSA in the germline V gene. In DNA form, the CDR3 reads TGTGCCAGCAGCTTAGTTCAGGGGCTGTCGAACACTGAAGCTTTCTTT. Protein: CASSLVQGLSNTEAFF. The complete variable domain, with remaining parts taken from reference TRBV7-2 and TRBJ1-1, reads GAGVSQSPSNKVTEKGKDVELRCDPISGHTALYWYRQSLGQGLEFLIYFQGNSAPDKSGLPSDRFSAERTGGSVSTLTIQRTQQEDSAVYLCASSLVQGLSNTEAFFGQGTRLTVV.

This clonotype was recorded a few times. J is TRBJ2-1 and V is TRBV29-1; 10 bases agree with TRBD2. Germline-derived CDR1 and CDR2 are SQVTM and ANQGSEA. V lost 4 bases to trimming and J lost 2 bases; unmatched junction nucleotides: 5. The CDR3 totals 15 residues. CDR3 sequence: CSVGGSGRTYNEQFF. The CDR3 DNA reads as TGCAGCGTTGGCGGTAGCGGGAGGACCTACAATGAGCAGTTCTTC.

The V call is TRBV4-1, the J call TRBJ1-5; D call uncertain. The CDR3 spans 14 residues. In germline, CDR1 is MGHRA, CDR2 YSYEKL. Trimming took off 1 base at V and 0 bases at J, with 4 bases between the two ends. The CDR3 nucleotides are TGCGCCAGCAGCCAAGCATCTAGCAATCAGCCCCAGCATTTT. This gives the protein CASSQASSNQPQHF.

The CDR3 reads CSASRPNTEAFF. The DNA for the CDR3 is TGCAGTGCTAGCCGCCCGAACACTGAAGCTTTCTTT. The rearrangement joins TRBV20-1 to TRBJ1-1; D gene unclear. The CDR3 sequence is 12 residues long. CDR1 is DFQATT and CDR2 is SNEGSKA in the germline V gene (reference sequence). The ends were cut back, 3 bases at V and 1 base at J, with 6 bases in the middle.

This chain joins TRBV4-3 and TRBJ2-5; D perhaps matches TRBD2 (6 bases). CDR3 length: 16 amino acids. Germline V lookup: CDR1 LGHNA, CDR2 YSLEER. The V gene lost 1 base and the J gene lost 5 bases, with 17 bases spanning the gap. The CDR3 loop is CASSQGSSDGRETQYF. CDR3 in DNA: TGCGCCAGCAGCCAAGGCTCTAGCGATGGACGGGAGACCCAGTACTTC.

The V gene is TRBV7-6, the J gene TRBJ2-1; D gene uncertain. Germline CDR1 reads SGHVS; CDR2 reads FNYEAQ. Trimming left V 0 bases short and J 0 bases short, with 9 bases between. The CDR3 runs 16 residues. The CDR3 region is CASSLAHSSSYNEQFF. CDR3 DNA: TGTGCCAGCAGCTTAGCGCATTCAAGCTCCTACAATGAGCAGTTCTTC.

The chain joins TRBV6-1 to TRBJ2-1, with 12 bases lining up with TRBD2. The CDR3 loop spans 14 amino acids. The germline V gene has CDR1 MNHNS and CDR2 SASEGT. Losses at the gene ends were 5 bases for V and 7 bases for J; bases not matched to a gene: 3. In DNA, the CDR3 is TGTGCCAGCAGTCGACTAGCGGGGGAAAATGAGCAGTTCTTC. It encodes CASSRLAGENEQFF.

V usage is TRBV20-1 and J usage is TRBJ2-3; 9 bases line up with TRBD2. The V segment lost 1 base and the J segment 2 bases; nucleotides outside the gene matches: 4. The length of the CDR3 is 15 residues. The germline V gene has CDR1 DFQATT and CDR2 SNEGSKA (reference sequence). As DNA, the CDR3 is TGCAGTGCTAGAGTCCTAGCGGGGACCACAGATACGCAGTATTTT. Encoded protein: CSARVLAGTTDTQYF.

The chain uses TRBV7-8 and TRBJ1-2; TRBD1 might be the D (6 bases). V lost 5 bases to trimming and J lost 8 bases, with 15 bases between them. The CDR3 loop spans 13 amino acids. Germline CDR1 and CDR2: SGHVS and FQNEAQ. The CDR3 here is CASSATGNGGYTF. CDR3 DNA sequence: TGTGCCAGCAGCGCCACAGGGAATGGAGGCTACACCTTC. The whole variable domain, remainder taken from reference TRBV7-8 and TRBJ1-2, is GAGVSQSPRYKVAKRGQDVALRCDPISGHVSLFWYQQALGQGPEFLTYFQNEAQLDKSGLPSDRFFAERPEGSVSTLKIQRTQQEDSAVYLCASSATGNGGYTFGSGTRLTVV.

Only a few counts were recorded for this clonotype. This chain uses TRBV5-1 with TRBJ2-7; 8 bases agree with TRBD1. The trim removed 0 bases at V and 0 bases at J, leaving 2 bases unmatched. Germline V gene sequence: CDR1 SGHRS, CDR2 YFSETQ. The CDR3 is made up of 15 amino acids. Here the CDR3 DNA reads TGCGCCAGCAGCTTGGGACAGGGGAACTCCTACGAGCAGTACTTC. Protein sequence: CASSLGQGNSYEQYF.